Listed below are T cell receptor beta chains from one sample, sequenced in a study of tumor-infiltrating lymphocytes in localized non-small cell lung cancer. Sequencing used immunoSEQ multiplex PCR; TCRdb keeps in-frame clones, though not all of them. This table has some 10,000 clones, roughly 60% appearing once. The sequenced material came from lung tumor tissue. The receptors here all came from a human donor with non-small cell lung cancer. Both conserved end residues are part of each CDR3. The D gene is left open where the match is weak. The listing skips clone size in some rows; elsewhere it reads once, few, many or a size class.

D gene	clone size	V gene	J gene	CDR3 DNA	CDR3 protein
TRBD1	few	TRBV5-6	TRBJ2-5	TGTGCCAGCAGCCCCTATTGGACAGGGGAAGAGACCCAGTACTTC	CASSPYWTGEETQYF
.	few	TRBV5-6	TRBJ2-1	TGTGCCAGCAGCTTTATAAGTATGAATGAGCAGTTCTTC	CASSFISMNEQFF
.	.	TRBV25-1	TRBJ1-2	TGTGCCAGCAGTGACGGTGGGGGAGGGGGCTATGGCTACACCTTC	CASSDGGGGGYGYTF
TRBD2	.	TRBV11-2	TRBJ2-1	TGTGCCAGCAGCTTACCCGGGAGGGCCCTCAATGAGCAGTTCTTC	CASSLPGRALNEQFF
.	.	TRBV18	TRBJ2-1	TGTGCCAGCCAACAAGAGGGAGAGCAGTTCTTC	CASQQEGEQFF
TRBD2	.	TRBV29-1	TRBJ2-1	TGCAGCGTCCGAACACATCCAATAGCGGGGGGGCGCAACAATGAGCAGTTCTTC	CSVRTHPIAGGRNNEQFF
.	.	TRBV20-1	TRBJ1-1	TGCAGTGTTCGGCGAGACACTGAAGCTTTCTTT	CSVRRDTEAFF
.	.	TRBV4-3	TRBJ2-3	TGCGCCAGCAGCCAAGATCGAGTCGGGGCAGATACGCAGTATTTT	CASSQDRVGADTQYF
.	.	TRBV5-1	TRBJ2-5	TGCGCCAGCAGCTTGAACTTGGGGCCCCAAGAGACCCAGTACTTC	CASSLNLGPQETQYF
.	once	TRBV5-1	TRBJ1-2	TGCGCCAGCAGCTTGACCGAATGGGGCTCGGGTGGCTACACCTTC	CASSLTEWGSGGYTF
TRBD2	few	TRBV29-1	TRBJ2-1	TGCAGCTCAAGAGACCGGGCTAGCGGGGGGAGGAATGAGCAGTTCTTC	CSSRDRASGGRNEQFF
.	few	TRBV14	TRBJ2-7	TGTGCCAGCAGCGCACAGGGTTTGGGCTACGAGCAGTACTTC	CASSAQGLGYEQYF
.	medium-sized	TRBV9	TRBJ2-1	TGTGCCAGCAGCGTAGCTACAGGGGGCGGAGGGCGCGGGGGGAATTACAATGAGCAGTTCTTC	CASSVATGGGGRGGNYNEQFF
.	.	TRBV19	TRBJ2-7	TGTGCCAGTAGTCCCATCGAAGGGTTAGCCTACGAGCAGTACTTC	CASSPIEGLAYEQYF
TRBD1	.	TRBV7-2	TRBJ2-7	TGTGCCAGCAGTCCGGGACAGAGCTCCTACGAGCAGTACTTC	CASSPGQSSYEQYF
.	medium-sized	TRBV21-1	TRBJ1-4	TGTGCCAGCCCAGACAGCCGACTGTTTTTT	CASPDSRLFF
TRBD2	few	TRBV29-1	TRBJ2-5	TGCAGCGGAGATGAGGTCGGGGGGGAGACCCAGTACTTC	CSGDEVGGETQYF
TRBD1	.	TRBV18	TRBJ1-1	TGTGCCAGCTCATTCCGGGACAGAGACACTGAAGCTTTCTTT	CASSFRDRDTEAFF
.	.	TRBV2	TRBJ2-3	TGTGCCAGCATGGGTGGAATTAGCACAGATACGCAGTATTTT	CASMGGISTDTQYF
.	.	TRBV9	TRBJ2-2	TGTGCCAGCAGCGTTGGGGGATTCACCGGGGAGCTGTTTTTT	CASSVGGFTGELFF
TRBD2	.	TRBV11-2	TRBJ2-1	TGTGCCAGCAGCTTGTGGGGTGTAGCGGGGGGTGAGCAGTTCTTC	CASSLWGVAGGEQFF
TRBD1	.	TRBV5-4	TRBJ1-1	TGTGCGACGATTCCCGGGACAGGGAACACTGAAGCTTTCTTT	CATIPGTGNTEAFF
.	.	TRBV7-9	TRBJ1-4	TGTGCCAGCAGCTCACCTCGGGTTAATGAAAAACTGTTTTTT	CASSSPRVNEKLFF
.	once	TRBV18	TRBJ1-5	TGTGCCAGCTCACCAAACGCGGCGGGAAGGAATCAGCCCCAGCATTTT	CASSPNAAGRNQPQHF
TRBD1	.	TRBV5-1	TRBJ1-1	TGCGCCAGCAGCCCGGAGGGCCAGGGGGGGACTGAAGCTTTCTTT	CASSPEGQGGTEAFF
.	.	TRBV20-1	TRBJ2-7	TGCAGTGCCCTCACTTCCTACGAGCAGTACTTC	CSALTSYEQYF
.	once	TRBV7-9	TRBJ1-1	TGTGCCAGCAGCTTAGCCCCTAGGGGAGGGTATGCTGAAGCTTTCTTT	CASSLAPRGGYAEAFF
.	once	TRBV5-1	TRBJ1-6	TGCGCCAGCAGCTTGGAGGGGTGGGATTCACCCCTCCACTTT	CASSLEGWDSPLHF
TRBD2	.	TRBV5-4	TRBJ2-5	TGTGCCAGCAGCCAACGGAGGCCGGGAGGAGAGACCCAGTACTTC	CASSQRRPGGETQYF
TRBD1	.	TRBV5-1	TRBJ1-2	TGCGCCAGCAGCTCTGGAACAAAAGCGGGACAGAACTATGGCTACACCTTC	CASSSGTKAGQNYGYTF
.	.	TRBV19	TRBJ1-5	TGTGCCAGTAGTATCGGTGGGTCCCCCCGAAATCAGCCCCAGCATTTT	CASSIGGSPRNQPQHF
.	.	TRBV7-6	TRBJ2-5	TGTGCCAGCAGCGCCCACCAAGAGACCCAGTACTTC	CASSAHQETQYF
.	medium-sized	TRBV11-2	TRBJ2-3	TGTGCCAGCACGGCTTCTAGCGACCACCGGGGTACGCAGTATTTT	CASTASSDHRGTQYF
.	.	TRBV6-5	TRBJ2-6	TGTGCCAGCAGTTACGCTGCCTCTGGGGCCAACGTCCTGACTTTC	CASSYAASGANVLTF
TRBD1	.	TRBV7-2	TRBJ1-1	TGTGCCAGCAGCCGGACAGGGGTGAACACTGAAGCTTTCTTT	CASSRTGVNTEAFF
.	.	TRBV6-6	TRBJ1-5	TGTGCCAGCAGTTACACGGTGGGTGATGCTAGACAGCCCCAGCATTTT	CASSYTVGDARQPQHF
TRBD1	.	TRBV10-3	TRBJ2-2	TGTGCCATCAGGGGACAGGGGGCGAACACCGGGGAGCTGTTTTTT	CAIRGQGANTGELFF
.	.	TRBV14	TRBJ1-2	TGTGCCAGCAGTCACGTAGAGCGGACAGCCTACTATGGCTACACCTTC	CASSHVERTAYYGYTF
.	.	TRBV6-1	TRBJ1-2	TGTGCCAGCATAGGGGACATCTATGGCTACACCTTC	CASIGDIYGYTF
.	.	TRBV4-3	TRBJ2-7	TGCGCCAGCACCCCAGGTCGGAGGGCTACTTACTTC	CASTPGRRATYF
.	.	TRBV13	TRBJ2-7	TGTGCCAGCAGCTTAGACGGTTCGCAGTACTTC	CASSLDGSQYF
.	.	TRBV7-9	TRBJ1-4	TGTGCCAGCAGCGTTTTCGGAACTAATGAAAAACTGTTTTTT	CASSVFGTNEKLFF
.	.	TRBV5-4	TRBJ2-7	TGTTCCACCTTAGGGTCGGAGTCTCAGTGGTACGAGCAGTACTTC	CSTLGSESQWYEQYF
.	.	TRBV23-1	TRBJ2-7	TGCGCCAGCAGTCAATCTAGTAGGGTATCGGTCGAGCAGTACTTC	CASSQSSRVSVEQYF
TRBD2	once	TRBV29-1	TRBJ2-7	TGCAGCGTTCTCCTAGCGGGAGTATACGAGCAGTACTTC	CSVLLAGVYEQYF
.	few	TRBV30	TRBJ2-7	TGTGCCTGGATGGGCCAGGGGAGGCACGAGCAGTACTTC	CAWMGQGRHEQYF
.	few	TRBV7-2	TRBJ2-7	TGTGCCAGCAGCCTTGGTGGTTGGCGCGCGGCCGACGAGCAGTACTTC	CASSLGGWRAADEQYF
.	.	TRBV11-2	TRBJ1-2	TGTGCCAGCAGCTTGGGCCCAAGGTATGGCTACACCTTC	CASSLGPRYGYTF
.	.	TRBV29-1	TRBJ2-5	TGCAGCGTTTCATGGGGCGCGGGTTCAGAGACCCAGTACTTC	CSVSWGAGSETQYF
TRBD2	.	TRBV10-2	TRBJ2-7	TGCGCCAGCAGTGGGACTAGCGGGGGGATGCTGGGGGACGAGCAGTACTTC	CASSGTSGGMLGDEQYF
.	.	TRBV11-2	TRBJ2-3	TGTGCCAGCAGCGCGTACATTGGCACAGATACGCAGTATTTT	CASSAYIGTDTQYF
TRBD2	.	TRBV7-9	TRBJ2-7	TGTGCCAGCAGCTTAGCGTGGGCGGGGGGTTCCTACGAGCAGTACTTC	CASSLAWAGGSYEQYF
.	.	TRBV5-1	TRBJ1-5	TGCGCCAGCAGCTTCGGCGGAGACCTCAATCAGCCCCAGCATTTT	CASSFGGDLNQPQHF
.	.	TRBV11-3	TRBJ2-3	TGTGCCAGCAGCTTCAGGAAAGGGAGCACAGATACGCAGTATTTT	CASSFRKGSTDTQYF
TRBD1	few	TRBV29-1	TRBJ1-1	TGCAGCGTGACAGGGGGGGCCCATGAAGCTTTCTTT	CSVTGGAHEAFF
TRBD2	medium-sized	TRBV25-1	TRBJ2-1	TGTGCCAGCTCCACTAGCGGGAGGGCCGTTGAGCAGTTCTTC	CASSTSGRAVEQFF
.	.	TRBV6-6	TRBJ2-5	TGTGCCAGCAGTCCCAGGTTTTGGGAGACCCAGTACTTC	CASSPRFWETQYF